A single sample is the source of the 20 T cell receptor beta chains below, sequenced in a study of identical twins. TCRdb re-analysed the 5' RACE reads in MiXCR, keeping a single row per CDR3 protein. The table includes 300,000 to 400,000 distinct CDR3 sequences, over 9% detected once. The sample also formed part of further work on yellow fever vaccine responses in identical twins.

The specimen sequenced was CD8+ T cells sorted from blood. The receptors originated from a woman between 18 and 29 years old in good health.

The J gene is TRBJ2-1, the V gene TRBV13; 7 bases match TRBD2. Germline V lookup: CDR1 PRHDT, CDR2 FYEKMQ (reference sequence). The CDR3 spans 15 residues. The CDR3 spells CASGSGPSSYNEQFF. DNA of the CDR3: TGTGCTAGCGGGTCGGGACCCAGCTCCTACAATGAGCAGTTCTTC.

This clonotype has more than one count but fewer than ten. The chain has TRBV12-3 or TRBV12-4 and TRBJ1-1; no firm D call. The CDR3 contains 13 residues. V was shortened by 1 base and J by 4 bases, with 7 bases between the two germline ends. CDR3 protein: CASSLDSGTEAFF. As DNA, the CDR3 is TGTGCCAGCAGTTTAGACAGCGGCACTGAAGCTTTCTTT.

J is TRBJ2-1 and V is TRBV2, with 13 nucleotides matching TRBD2. The CDR3 runs to 18 residues. The junction had 9 bases not matched to a gene; V was cut back by 7 bases and J by 0 bases. Germline CDR1 SNHLY, CDR2 FYNNEI. DNA for the CDR3: TGTGCCAGCATCGGGACTAGCGGGAAAATGGGCTCCTACAATGAGCAGTTCTTC. It specifies CASIGTSGKMGSYNEQFF.

This clonotype was recorded a few times. J is TRBJ1-4 and V is TRBV6-5, with 8 positions matching TRBD1. V lost 0 bases, J lost 3 bases, and 3 bases stayed unmatched. Germline CDR1 and CDR2: MNHEY and SVGAGI. The CDR3 is 16 amino acids. CDR3 sequence reads: CASSYSTGGPNEKLFF. The CDR3 bases are TGTGCCAGCAGTTACTCAACAGGGGGTCCTAATGAAAAACTGTTTTTT.

J is TRBJ2-3 and V is TRBV6-5; 8 positions match TRBD2. This CDR3 has 15 amino acids. Germline V gene data show CDR1 as MNHEY and CDR2 as SVGAGI. The trim removed 2 bases at V and 5 bases at J, leaving 6 bases unmatched. CDR3 in amino acids: CASSYGAGVGDTQYF. The CDR3 bases are TGTGCCAGCAGTTACGGAGCGGGGGTGGGAGATACGCAGTATTTT.

This clonotype showed up just a few times. This rearrangement joins TRBV4-1 to TRBJ2-1; no clear D gene. The germline V gene encodes CDR1 MGHRA and CDR2 YSYEKL. The ends were cut back, 3 bases at V and 0 bases at J, with 6 bases in the middle. This CDR3 contains 14 residues. The CDR3 DNA reads as TGCGCCAGCAGCCATCCGAGCTCCTACAATGAGCAGTTCTTC. Its translation is CASSHPSSYNEQFF.

The V gene is TRBV6-2 or TRBV6-3, the J gene TRBJ2-7; 9 nucleotides align to TRBD2. The CDR3 is 15 amino acids. The V gene end was trimmed by 6 bases and the J gene end by 2 bases; junction bases not matched to a gene: 8. Germline CDR1 reads MNHEY; CDR2 reads SVGEGT. The CDR3 loop is CASRKTSGEAYEQYF. The CDR3 DNA sequence: TGTGCCAGCAGGAAGACTAGCGGAGAAGCCTACGAGCAGTACTTC.

The chain employs TRBV7-6 and TRBJ2-1; D not resolved. The CDR3 contains 14 residues. V was clipped by 6 bases and J by 5 bases, with 14 bases between them. Germline V gene sequence: CDR1 SGHVS, CDR2 FNYEAQ. Here the CDR3 reads CASRPNLGDNEQFF. The CDR3 DNA reads TGTGCCAGCAGACCAAATCTGGGTGACAATGAGCAGTTCTTC.

This sequence joins TRBV7-9 and TRBJ2-7; D might be TRBD1 (5 bases). The CDR3 contains 12 residues. The V and J ends lost 7 bases and 2 bases respectively, with 9 bases between them. CDR1 and CDR2 (germline): SEHNR, FQNEAQ (reference sequence). The CDR3 bases are TGTGCCAGCATGGGGCCAACCTACGAGCAGTACTTC. It is translated as CASMGPTYEQYF.

The chain joins TRBV12-5 to TRBJ2-3, with no clear D. The CDR3 is 11 amino acids. Germline-derived CDR1 and CDR2 are LGHNT and FRNRAP. V dropped 6 bases and J dropped 10 bases, with 11 bases sitting between them. The CDR3 sequence: CASGPGVAQYF. DNA of the CDR3: TGTGCTAGTGGACCTGGGGTGGCGCAGTATTTT.

This clonotype was seen many times. The chain joins TRBV15 to TRBJ2-1; 7 positions match TRBD1. The CDR3 sequence is 15 residues long. V trimming: 4 bases; J trimming: 2 bases; junction bases outside the gene matches: 5. From germline, CDR1 is LNHNV and CDR2 YYDKDF (reference sequence). CDR3 sequence reads: CATSTEGATYNEQFF. CDR3 in DNA: TGTGCCACCAGCACCGAGGGGGCCACCTACAATGAGCAGTTCTTC.

The chain carries TRBV15 and TRBJ2-7, with D maybe TRBD1 (6 bases). CDR1 is LNHNV, CDR2 YYDKDF, per germline (reference sequence). This CDR3 contains 14 residues. V was cut by 4 bases and J by 3 bases, with 13 bases left in between. CDR3 in amino acids: CATSTLQGRYEQYV. In nucleotides, the CDR3 is TGTGCCACCAGCACACTACAGGGCCGCTACGAGCAGTACGTC.

The sample holds a few counts of this clonotype. At one end the junction does not follow the germline gene, possibly because of a read error. The gene calls are TRBV7-6 and TRBJ2-1; 8 positions agree with TRBD2. There are 18 residues in the CDR3. The V gene's germline CDR1 is SGHVS and CDR2 FNYEAQ. Written as DNA, the CDR3 is TGTGCCAGCAGCTCCCGAGGCACTAGCGGCTACTCCTACAATGAGCGGTTCTTC. The encoded protein is CASSSRGTSGYSYNERFF.

There are a few counts of this clonotype. This sequence joins TRBV24-1 and TRBJ1-1; 8 bases match TRBD1. The trim removed 7 bases at V and 1 base at J, leaving 4 bases unmatched. The CDR3 totals 14 residues. Germline V gene lookup returns CDR1 KGHDR and CDR2 SFDVKD. The CDR3 reads CATRDRGQNTEAFF. The CDR3 DNA reads TGTGCCACCAGAGACAGGGGACAGAACACTGAAGCTTTCTTT.

This chain connects TRBV29-1 to TRBJ1-2; D gene unclear. Germline V gene lookup returns CDR1 SQVTM and CDR2 ANQGSEA. V was pared by 6 bases and J by 0 bases, with 23 bases between. The CDR3 has 17 residues. In nucleotides, the CDR3 is TGCAGCGTCCCACCGTGGGGATACCCTGCAGCTAACTATGGCTACACCTTC. Its translation is CSVPPWGYPAANYGYTF.

Only a few counts were recorded for this clonotype. This chain connects TRBV24-1 to TRBJ2-7; D is undetermined. Germline V gene data show CDR1 as KGHDR and CDR2 as SFDVKD. The length of the CDR3 is 8 residues. The CDR3 reads CATSDSEV. CDR3 nucleotide sequence: TGTGCCACCAGTGATTCGGAGGTC.

The chain uses TRBV7-9 and TRBJ2-2; 10 positions agree with TRBD1. Germline V gene data show CDR1 as SEHNR and CDR2 as FQNEAQ (reference sequence). V dropped 5 bases and J dropped 7; count of bases not matched to a gene: 7. The CDR3 is 15 amino acids. The CDR3 DNA is TGTGCCAGCAGCCCCCGGGACAGGGGAGACGGGGAGCTGTTTTTT. Its protein product is CASSPRDRGDGELFF.

The sample holds a few counts of this clonotype. The chain recombines TRBV4-1 with TRBJ1-4, with no clear D. The germline V and J ends were trimmed by 1 base and 6 bases, with 18 bases remaining between them. CDR3 length: 17 residues. The germline V gene encodes CDR1 MGHRA and CDR2 YSYEKL. This chain's CDR3 is CASSQVGAMGFYEKLFF. The CDR3 nucleotides are TGCGCCAGCAGCCAAGTAGGAGCCATGGGGTTTTATGAAAAACTGTTTTTT.

This clonotype was detected ten times or more. J is TRBJ2-1 and V is TRBV5-6; D ambiguous. V was trimmed by 2 bases and J by 0 bases, leaving 9 bases between them. The germline gives CDR1 SGHDT, CDR2 YYEEEE. CDR3 length: 15 amino acids. In DNA, the CDR3 is TGTGCCAGCAGCTTTCGCCTGAGCTCCTACAATGAGCAGTTCTTC. Translating it yields CASSFRLSSYNEQFF.

Ten or more counts support this clonotype. The genes are TRBV9 and TRBJ2-1; 8 nucleotides agree with TRBD1. Trimming at V came to 2 bases and at J to 9 bases, leaving 10 bases not matched to a gene. This CDR3 contains 15 residues. Looked up from germline, CDR1 is SGDLS and CDR2 is YYNGEE. The CDR3 nucleotides read TGTGCCAGCAGCGTCGCGACAGGGGAAAGGACTGAGCAGTTCTTC. Residues: CASSVATGERTEQFF.